This is a list of T cell receptor beta chains from one sample in a study of blood T cell repertoires in COVID-19. Measured with immunoSEQ multiplex PCR; TCRdb has only the in-frame clones, and not every one. The table has 60,000 or so clones, roughly nine tenths seen once; the top ten hold roughly 8.3%. Sequenced input: peripheral blood. The receptors derive from a woman in her seventies with active COVID-19. CDR3s include the opening cysteine and the closing phenylalanine or tryptophan. D genes are given only for firm matches. Clone size is not always given. Where it is, it says once, few, many or a class for expanded clones.

D	size	V	J	DNA	CDR3
NA	NA	TRBV4-2	TRBJ2-3	TGTGCCAGCAGCCATGACCCCGGGACTGCGGTTGAGGATACGCAGTATTTT	CASSHDPGTAVEDTQYF
TRBD1	NA	TRBV5-1	TRBJ2-7	TGCGCCAGCAGCCAGAATACAGGGGCACCCTACGAGCAGTACTTC	CASSQNTGAPYEQYF
TRBD2	NA	TRBV5-1	TRBJ2-7	TGCGCCAGCAGCGTGACCGGGACTACTCGAGGGGAGCAGTACTTC	CASSVTGTTRGEQYF
NA	NA	TRBV18	TRBJ1-1	TGTGCCAGCTCACCCGGGACACTGGGGGCGTCGGCTTTCTTT	CASSPGTLGASAFF
TRBD2	NA	TRBV28	TRBJ2-3	TGTGCCAGCAGTCCGAACCCGGGACTAGCGGGAGCAGATACGCAGTATTTT	CASSPNPGLAGADTQYF
NA	NA	TRBV3-1/TRBV3-2	TRBJ1-2	TGTGCCAGCAGTCCCGGCCAAGGGGAGGGCTATGGCTACACCTTC	CASSPGQGEGYGYTF
NA	NA	TRBV11-2	TRBJ1-1	TGTGCCAGCAGCTTAGACGGGGGGAGGCGGAACACTGAAGCTTTCTTT	CASSLDGGRRNTEAFF
NA	NA	TRBV2	TRBJ2-7	TGTGCCAGCATCTGGACACCGACCTCCTACGAGCAGTACTTC	CASIWTPTSYEQYF
NA	NA	TRBV5-8	TRBJ2-7	TGTGCCAGCAGCTTCAACTCCTACGAGCAGTACTTC	CASSFNSYEQYF
TRBD2	NA	TRBV5-1	TRBJ2-3	TGCGCCAGCAGCTACACTAGCGGGATATCAGATACGCAGTATTTT	CASSYTSGISDTQYF
NA	NA	TRBV6-5	TRBJ1-1	TGTGCCACGAGGCATGGAATCCGTGAAGCTTTCTTT	CATRHGIREAFF
NA	once	TRBV11-2	TRBJ1-1	TGTGCCAGCAGCCGGGGGGGCGGCGGCACTGAAGCTTTCTTT	CASSRGGGGTEAFF
TRBD1	NA	TRBV6-6	TRBJ1-1	TGTGCCAGCAGTTTTGGGGACAGGGGCCAAACTGAAGCTTTCTTT	CASSFGDRGQTEAFF
TRBD2	NA	TRBV5-1	TRBJ2-1	TGCGCCACCCAGAAAATAGCGGGAGCCTTCGATGAGCAGTTCTTC	CATQKIAGAFDEQFF
NA	few	TRBV6-4	TRBJ2-4	TGTGCCAGCAATTTCTTGGTGGCAGAAGCCAAAAACATTCAGTACTTC	CASNFLVAEAKNIQYF
NA	NA	TRBV28	TRBJ1-2	TGTGCCAGCACACTCGGGGATACTAACCCCTCTTTTCGTGGCTACACCTTC	CASTLGDTNPSFRGYTF
TRBD1	NA	TRBV5-1	TRBJ1-6	TGCGCCAGCAGCTTGGGGGGACAGGGGAGGTCACCCCTCCACTTT	CASSLGGQGRSPLHF
NA	NA	TRBV18	TRBJ1-2	TGTGCCAGCTCACCTCGGGGAGATGGCTACACCTTC	CASSPRGDGYTF
NA	NA	TRBV5-1	TRBJ2-7	TGCGCCAGCAGCGGTATTACAGGGAACTACGAGCAGTACTTC	CASSGITGNYEQYF
NA	NA	TRBV28	TRBJ2-7	TGTGCCAGCACCCTCGGGATGCGCTCCTACGAGCAGTACTTC	CASTLGMRSYEQYF
TRBD1	NA	TRBV10-3	TRBJ1-2	TGTGCCATCAGTGGAGGGACAGTCAACTATGGCTACACCTTC	CAISGGTVNYGYTF
NA	NA	TRBV24-1	TRBJ2-3	TGTGCCACCAGTGACCTCAGGGAAGGTAACACAGATACGCAGTATTTT	CATSDLREGNTDTQYF
TRBD1	NA	TRBV5-4	TRBJ1-2	TGTGCCAGCAGGGGACAGGGTTTGAGCTATGGCTACACCTTC	CASRGQGLSYGYTF
NA	NA	TRBV3-1/TRBV3-2	TRBJ1-2	TGTGCCAGCAGCCCGGGGTATGGCTACACCTTC	CASSPGYGYTF
NA	NA	TRBV5-6	TRBJ1-2	TGTGCCAGCAGCTTGGAAACATATGGCTACACCTTC	CASSLETYGYTF
TRBD2	NA	TRBV5-1	TRBJ2-1	TGCGCCAGCAGCTTGGGGCCTAGCGGCCTCAATGAGCAGTTCTTC	CASSLGPSGLNEQFF
TRBD2	once	TRBV7-9	TRBJ2-1	TGTGCCAGCTTTCCCTCTAGCGGGATCCCCTACAATGAGCAGTTCTTC	CASFPSSGIPYNEQFF
TRBD1	NA	TRBV5-5	TRBJ2-7	TGTGCCAGCAGCTTGGGGACAGGGGTCAACTCATTCTACGAGCAGTACTTC	CASSLGTGVNSFYEQYF
NA	NA	TRBV6-5	TRBJ2-7	TGTGCCAGCAGTTACTCATGGGGGGAGTACGACTACGAGCAGTACTTC	CASSYSWGEYDYEQYF
NA	NA	TRBV7-3	TRBJ1-1	TGTGCCAGCAGCTTAACAGGGGAAACTGAAGCTTTCTTT	CASSLTGETEAFF
NA	few	TRBV27	TRBJ2-7	TGTGCCAGCAGTCCCGGGACTTATAGCTCCTACGAGCAGTACTTC	CASSPGTYSSYEQYF
NA	NA	TRBV5-6	TRBJ1-2	TGTGCCAGCAGCCGAGGTGGAGGGAGGAGCTATGGCTACACCTTC	CASSRGGGRSYGYTF
TRBD2	once	TRBV6-5	TRBJ2-1	TGTGCCAGCAGCCCGACTAGCGGGAACTACAATGAGCAGTTCTTC	CASSPTSGNYNEQFF
NA	NA	TRBV6-5	TRBJ1-6	TGTGCCAGCAAGGGGAGGGAATCCTATAATTCACCCCTCCACTTT	CASKGRESYNSPLHF
NA	once	TRBV3-1/TRBV3-2	TRBJ2-7	TGTGCCAGCAGCCAAGAACGAGACAGCTACGAGCAGTACTTC	CASSQERDSYEQYF
TRBD1	NA	TRBV15	TRBJ1-6	TGTGCCACCAGCAGGACAGGGGGAACTAATTCACCCCTCCACTTT	CATSRTGGTNSPLHF
NA	NA	TRBV9	TRBJ1-2	TGTGCCAGCAGCGTAGCGAGTCAGGGTGGCTACACCTTC	CASSVASQGGYTF
TRBD1	NA	TRBV24-1	TRBJ2-5	TGTGCCACCAGTGGCCAGGGGGTGGAGACCCAGTACTTC	CATSGQGVETQYF
TRBD2	once	TRBV5-1	TRBJ2-1	TGCGCCAGCAGCTTTCGGACTAGCGGGGAGCAGTTCTTC	CASSFRTSGEQFF
NA	NA	TRBV14	TRBJ2-3	TGTGCCAGCAGCCCCCTTATCGCAAGGAGGGCCGCAGATACGCAGTATTTT	CASSPLIARRAADTQYF
TRBD2	once	TRBV6-1	TRBJ2-7	TGTGCCAGCAGTGAGGGACTAGCGGGCAGCTCCTACGAGCAGTACTTC	CASSEGLAGSSYEQYF
TRBD1	NA	TRBV18	TRBJ2-1	TGTGCCAGCTCACCCTTGGACAGGGGAGGTGAGCAGTTCTTC	CASSPLDRGGEQFF
TRBD2	NA	TRBV11-3	TRBJ2-1	TGTGCCAGCAGCTCCAGGACTAGCGCCTACAATGAGCAGTTCTTC	CASSSRTSAYNEQFF
NA	NA	TRBV5-1	TRBJ2-7	TGCGCCAGCAGCGCGGGCCAGTCCTACGAGCAGTACTTC	CASSAGQSYEQYF
TRBD1	NA	TRBV6-6	TRBJ1-2	TGTGCCAGCAGTTTCCAGACAGGGGTTGGCTACACCTTC	CASSFQTGVGYTF
NA	NA	TRBV27	TRBJ1-2	TGTGCCAGCAGGGGAGTCAACTATGGCTACACCTTC	CASRGVNYGYTF
TRBD1	NA	TRBV14	TRBJ1-1	TGTGCCAGCAGCCCAATCTGGGACAGGGAGGGGGCTTTCTTT	CASSPIWDREGAFF
NA	NA	TRBV7-2	TRBJ2-7	TGTGCCAGCAGCTTAGCTCAGGGTACGACCTACGAGCAGTACTTC	CASSLAQGTTYEQYF
TRBD1	NA	TRBV2	TRBJ2-7	TGTGCCAGCAACGGACAGGGGGCTGTTGGGCAGTACTTC	CASNGQGAVGQYF
TRBD2	NA	TRBV14	TRBJ2-1	TGTGCCAGCAGCCAAGAATCGCGGGGGGGAAATGAGCAGTTCTTC	CASSQESRGGNEQFF
TRBD2	NA	TRBV6-5	TRBJ2-7	TGTGCCAGCAGTTACTATGGCGGGAGCCCGCTCTACGAGCAGTACTTC	CASSYYGGSPLYEQYF
NA	NA	TRBV2	TRBJ2-7	TGTGCCAGCAGTGAAGAGGGCAGGCAGGGGCAGTACTTC	CASSEEGRQGQYF
TRBD2	NA	TRBV3-1/TRBV3-2	TRBJ2-1	TGTGCCAGCAGCCTGATCCCCGGGACTAGCGGGAGGCACAACAATGAGCAGTTCTTC	CASSLIPGTSGRHNNEQFF
TRBD1	NA	TRBV11-2	TRBJ1-1	TGTGCCAGCAGCCAAGGGCACAGGGGGCGCAGGGGAACTGAAGCTTTCTTT	CASSQGHRGRRGTEAFF
TRBD2	NA	TRBV30	TRBJ2-1	TGTGCCTGGACCTTGACTAGCGCAAGAACCAATGAGCAGTTCTTC	CAWTLTSARTNEQFF
TRBD2	NA	TRBV5-1	TRBJ2-1	TGCGCCAGCAGCCTACGCACTAGCGGGACGTCGTTCTTC	CASSLRTSGTSFF